This note documents a single T cell receptor (beta chain) sequence. Its recognized antigen is unknown. Base qualities are not at hand, and no much larger clone is one base apart. The source of the sample is a study of patients and donors after allogeneic stem cell transplantation (TCRdb year 2020). The library was obtained by RT-PCR. Sequencing was performed on a NextSeq 550. The raw public reads went through TCRdb reprocessing: fastp at Q25, MiXCR clone calling, in-frame beta chains kept. Rows are unified per CDR3 protein, each entry keeping the most common DNA and genes. The sample includes roughly 30,000 distinct CDR3 sequences, with approximately 6.3% observed a single time. Roughly a third of the sample rests with the top ten. Its CDR3 holds 16 amino acids, cysteine through phenylalanine. CDR3 DNA only is kept here, 48 bases in frame from base 1. The V end loses 3 bases and the J end loses 0 bases, and a stretch of 12 bases separates them. For CDR1 and CDR2, the germline V gene (reference sequence) lists DFQATT and SNEGSKA.

This clonotype was sampled from a human donor who was either an allogeneic HSCT recipient or a stem cell or donor lymphocyte infusion donor (not recorded which). It is not recorded whose cells these are; they may come from a transplant donor. In this chain, TRBV20-1 is recombined with TRBJ2-6; 6 matching bases give a weak D call of TRBD1. Sequenced material: blood, either unsorted or a sorted T cell fraction (not recorded which). The sequence in DNA is TGCAGTGCTAGTGGGGGCCTCAACTCTGGGGCCAACGTCCTGACTTTC. Translation gives CSASGGLNSGANVLTF.